The 29 T cell receptor beta chains in this list originate from one sample, sequenced in a study of a mutant IDH1 vaccine in newly diagnosed glioma. These receptors have no identified antigens. Profiling relied on immunoSEQ multiplex PCR, and the TCRdb table lists in-frame clones only, not all of them. The table has roughly 50,000 clones, 84% seen once; the top ten hold roughly 4%. Time point indicated: week 35, safety follow-up. In the vaccine, a single dose held 300 ug of the mutant IDH1 20-mer peptide, along with topical imiquimod. The input for sequencing was PBMCs, taken from a glioma patient whose treatment included an IDH1 peptide vaccine. All receptors derive from a woman younger than 30 with glioma.

The chain carries TRBV5-1 and TRBJ1-1; D gene uncertain. Trimming removed 1 base at V and 1 base at J, with 11 bases between. In germline, CDR1 is SGHRS, CDR2 YFSETQ. The CDR3 sequence is 15 residues long. The CDR3 sequence is CASSLTSYKNTEAFF. The DNA of the CDR3 is TGCGCCAGCAGCTTGACCAGTTACAAGAACACTGAAGCTTTCTTT.

The chain uses TRBV2 and TRBJ2-7; the match to TRBD1 covers 8 bases. CDR3 length equals 14 residues. With 4 bases clipped from V and 3 bases from J, the junction kept 5 bases outside the gene matches. The germline V gene has CDR1 SNHLY and CDR2 FYNNEI. The CDR3 nucleotides read TGTGCCAGCAGTGCAGGGACAGGATACTACGAGCAGTACTTC. Its protein product is CASSAGTGYYEQYF.

This chain joins TRBV6-5 and TRBJ1-6; no firm D call. Per the germline V gene, CDR1 is MNHEY and CDR2 is SVGAGI. V lost 7 bases and J lost 10, with 14 bases in between. This CDR3 is built from 13 residues. CDR3 in amino acids: CASTLRTGSPLHF. DNA of the CDR3: TGTGCCAGCACCCTTCGAACCGGGTCACCCCTCCACTTT.

This chain connects TRBV7-2 to TRBJ2-7; D tentatively fits TRBD1 or TRBD2 (5 bases each). Per the germline V gene, CDR1 is SGHTA and CDR2 is FQGNSA. The CDR3 totals 15 residues. Deletions cut 5 bases from V and 4 bases from J, with 18 bases between. CDR3 DNA: TGTGCCAGCAGCCGGGGTCATGGGGGACGATACGAGCAGTACTTC. Protein: CASSRGHGGRYEQYF. The whole variable domain, remainder taken from reference TRBV7-2 and TRBJ2-7, is GAGVSQSPSNKVTEKGKDVELRCDPISGHTALYWYRQSLGQGLEFLIYFQGNSAPDKSGLPSDRFSAERTGGSVSTLTIQRTQQEDSAVYLCASSRGHGGRYEQYFGPGTRLTVT.

The rearrangement joins TRBV29-1 to TRBJ2-7, with TRBD1 matching over 9 bases. The CDR3 loop spans 13 amino acids. Germline values: CDR1 SQVTM, CDR2 ANQGSEA. V lost 7 bases to trimming and J lost 1 base; unmatched junction nucleotides: 5. The CDR3 spells CSAGTGRSYEQYF. The CDR3 nucleotides read TGCAGCGCTGGGACAGGGAGATCCTACGAGCAGTACTTC.

V is TRBV7-9 and J is TRBJ2-7, with D perhaps TRBD2 (5 bases). Germline loops: CDR1 SEHNR, CDR2 FQNEAQ (reference sequence). V shed 0 bases and J shed 5 bases, with 14 bases lying between them. The CDR3 is 15 amino acids. DNA for the CDR3: TGTGCCAGCAGCTTAGCGCGAGGGAGAGGTGACGAGCAGTACTTC. Translated: CASSLARGRGDEQYF.

The chain carries TRBV2 and TRBJ2-7; D may be TRBD2 (6 bases). The CDR3 runs 13 residues. The V gene's germline CDR1 is SNHLY and CDR2 FYNNEI. The CDR3 reads CGTNRDAGYEQYF. CDR3 in DNA: TGTGGGACTAACCGGGACGCAGGTTACGAGCAGTACTTC.

The CDR3 is CASSKQVGGAEQYF. The DNA for the CDR3 is TGTGCCAGCAGCAAACAGGTGGGGGGGGCCGAGCAGTACTTC. The chain employs TRBV11-2 and TRBJ2-7, with D possibly matching TRBD2 (7 bases). The CDR3 is 14 amino acids. Germline CDR1 SGHAT, CDR2 FQNNGV. Trimming pared 5 bases from V and 6 bases from J, leaving 17 bases between. Full variable domain (missing parts from reference TRBV11-2 and TRBJ2-7): EAGVAQSPRYKIIEKRQSVAFWCNPISGHATLYWYQQILGQGPKLLIQFQNNGVVDDSQLPKDRFSAERLKGVDSTLKIQPAKLEDSAVYLCASSKQVGGAEQYFGPGTRLTVT.

The chain combines TRBV7-2 with TRBJ1-3; D is ambiguous. V lost 6 bases, J lost 7 bases, and 19 bases lay in between. CDR1 is SGHTA and CDR2 is FQGNSA in the germline V gene. CDR3 length: 15 amino acids. CDR3 loop: CASSQSYNSANTIYF. As DNA, the CDR3 is TGTGCCAGCAGTCAATCTTATAATTCGGCGAACACCATATATTTT. The full variable domain, rest sourced from reference TRBV7-2 and TRBJ1-3, is GAGVSQSPSNKVTEKGKDVELRCDPISGHTALYWYRQSLGQGLEFLIYFQGNSAPDKSGLPSDRFSAERTGGSVSTLTIQRTQQEDSAVYLCASSQSYNSANTIYFGEGSWLTVV.

The rearrangement joins TRBV7-2 to TRBJ2-2; 7 nucleotides agree with TRBD1. Unmatched junction bases numbered 4, after V lost 0 bases and J lost 6 bases. Germline V gives CDR1 SGHTA, CDR2 FQGNSA. The CDR3 consists of 15 residues. CDR3 in amino acids: CASSLALQGAGELFF. The CDR3 nucleotides are TGTGCCAGCAGCTTAGCCCTCCAGGGGGCCGGGGAGCTGTTTTTT. The full variable domain, with the rest looked up from reference TRBV7-2 and TRBJ2-2, is GAGVSQSPSNKVTEKGKDVELRCDPISGHTALYWYRQSLGQGLEFLIYFQGNSAPDKSGLPSDRFSAERTGGSVSTLTIQRTQQEDSAVYLCASSLALQGAGELFFGEGSRLTVL.

V is TRBV2 and J is TRBJ2-7, with unresolved D. Germline V gene sequence: CDR1 SNHLY, CDR2 FYNNEI. Trimming removed 0 bases at V and 0 bases at J, with 15 bases between. CDR3 length: 17 residues. In nucleotides, the CDR3 is TGTGCCAGCAGTGAAGCGTTTGCAGGCGCCAGCTCCTACGAGCAGTACTTC. It translates to CASSEAFAGASSYEQYF.

The table lists this clone with a count of one. The J gene is TRBJ2-1, the V gene TRBV7-9; 10 bases map to TRBD2. V lost 6 bases, J lost 7 bases, and 12 bases stayed unmatched. Germline assignment: CDR1 SEHNR and CDR2 FQNEAQ (reference sequence). This CDR3 spans 16 amino acids. The CDR3 is CASSQVSGGSRNEQFF. The CDR3 region has the DNA TGTGCCAGCAGTCAGGTTAGCGGGGGGTCAAGGAATGAGCAGTTCTTC.

This clone was seen more than once but under ten times. This chain uses TRBV18 with TRBJ1-2; 7 bases match TRBD1. The CDR3 runs to 15 residues. Germline V CDR1 and CDR2: KGHSH, LQKENI. V shed 2 bases and J 7 bases; nucleotides not matched to a gene: 10. CDR3 bases: TGTGCCAGCTCACCAGACAGACAGGGAAGGGCTGGCTACACCTTC. Its translation: CASSPDRQGRAGYTF.

This clone showed up just once. This chain links TRBV7-9 with TRBJ1-1; D gene ambiguous. Between the trimmed V and J ends, which lost 8 bases and 0 bases, there was a span of 13 bases. Germline assignment: CDR1 SEHNR and CDR2 FQNEAQ (reference sequence). The CDR3 length is 14 residues. This chain's CDR3 is CASASTEMNTEAFF. The CDR3 DNA reads TGTGCCAGCGCGAGCACAGAAATGAACACTGAAGCTTTCTTT.

V is TRBV6-1 and J is TRBJ1-2; D ambiguous. Germline V gives CDR1 MNHNS, CDR2 SASEGT. Trimming removed 6 bases from V and 0 bases from J, with 11 bases in between. CDR3 length: 14 residues. The CDR3 loop reads CASRGSVPNYGYTF. CDR3 nucleotide sequence: TGTGCCAGCAGGGGGTCAGTTCCTAACTATGGCTACACCTTC.

The chain is built from TRBV6-5 and TRBJ1-2; maybe TRBD1 (5 bases). Trimming shortened V by 6 bases and J by 3 bases, and 14 bases separated the two germline ends. Germline-derived CDR1 and CDR2 are MNHEY and SVGAGI. This CDR3 is 14 amino acids long. Here the CDR3 DNA reads TGTGCCAGCAGCGATCCGGGACGCGACTATGGCTACACCTTC. This translates into CASSDPGRDYGYTF.

The genes are TRBV6-6 and TRBJ2-7, with D unclear. Germline V CDR1 and CDR2: MNHNY, SVGAGI (reference sequence). The CDR3 has 16 amino acids. Trimming shortened V by 2 bases and J by 5 bases, and 19 bases separated the two germline ends. The CDR3 sequence is CASSYMGLRFLNEQYF. The CDR3 nucleotides are TGTGCCAGCAGTTACATGGGCCTCCGGTTCCTAAACGAGCAGTACTTC.

The V call is TRBV6-1, the J call TRBJ1-1; tentative D call: TRBD1 (5 bases). The CDR3 is 19 amino acids. The germline V gene encodes CDR1 MNHNS and CDR2 SASEGT. Trimming took off 4 bases at V and 0 bases at J, with 24 bases between the two ends. The CDR3 DNA reads TGTGCCAGCAGTGCGAAGAGTAGGGGCAGCTTTTCTATGAACACTGAAGCTTTCTTT. The encoded protein is CASSAKSRGSFSMNTEAFF.

This chain connects TRBV19 to TRBJ2-1; no definite D call. Germline-derived CDR1 and CDR2 are LNHDA and SQIVND (reference sequence). The length of the CDR3 is 15 residues. V lost 2 bases, J lost 0 bases, and 8 bases lay in between. DNA of the CDR3: TGTGCCAGTAGTATACCGCATAGCTCCTACAATGAGCAGTTCTTC. This codes for CASSIPHSSYNEQFF. The full variable domain, its missing parts supplied by reference TRBV19 and TRBJ2-1, is DGGITQSPKYLFRKEGQNVTLSCEQNLNHDAMYWYRQDPGQGLRLIYYSQIVNDFQKGDIAEGYSVSREKKESFPLTVTSAQKNPTAFYLCASSIPHSSYNEQFFGPGTRLTVL.

J is TRBJ2-5 and V is TRBV27; maybe TRBD1 (5 bases). Germline assignment: CDR1 MNHEY and CDR2 SMNVEV (reference sequence). This CDR3 is built from 14 residues. Trimming cost V 2 bases and J 4 bases, with 11 bases left between them. CDR3 bases: TGTGCCAGCAGTTTAACGCAGGGCGGAGAGACCCAGTACTTC. It codes for CASSLTQGGETQYF.

The chain carries TRBV6-5 and TRBJ1-3, with 7 bases matching TRBD1. This CDR3 region has 13 residues. Germline V gene data show CDR1 as MNHEY and CDR2 as SVGAGI. The V segment lost 9 bases and the J segment 2 bases; nucleotides outside the gene matches: 4. The CDR3 nucleotides are TGTGCCAGGCGCAGGGGGGCTGGAAACACCATATATTTT. Protein: CARRRGAGNTIYF.

This rearrangement joins TRBV7-9 to TRBJ2-7, with no clear D. The CDR3 contains 16 residues. The V and J ends lost 3 bases and 3 bases respectively, with 18 bases between them. Germline V gene lookup returns CDR1 SEHNR and CDR2 FQNEAQ (reference sequence). Here the CDR3 reads CASSFKSNPIIYEQYF. In DNA form, the CDR3 reads TGTGCCAGCAGCTTCAAGAGCAATCCGATAATCTACGAGCAGTACTTC.

The chain couples TRBV5-4 to TRBJ2-1; D gene ambiguous. CDR1 is SGHNT and CDR2 is YYREEE in the germline V gene (reference sequence). The CDR3 spans 13 residues. Trimming pared 2 bases from V and 9 bases from J, leaving 12 bases between. Here the CDR3 reads CASSFVGYSEQFF. The CDR3 bases are TGTGCCAGCAGCTTTGTAGGGTATAGTGAGCAGTTCTTC.

The J gene is TRBJ1-2, the V gene TRBV6-5; the D gene is possibly TRBD1 (5 bases). Per the germline V gene, CDR1 is MNHEY and CDR2 is SVGAGI. The CDR3 covers 16 residues. V was pared by 4 bases and J by 1 base, with 16 bases between. The CDR3 loop is CASSSSIRGGNYGYTF. The CDR3 DNA reads as TGTGCCAGCAGTTCCTCCATTCGGGGGGGTAACTATGGCTACACCTTC.

A few counts support this clone. The chain carries TRBV7-3 and TRBJ2-3, with 7 bases aligning to TRBD2. CDR3 length equals 14 residues. Trimming cost V 5 bases and J 6 bases; bases outside gene matches: 8. CDR1 SGHTA and CDR2 FQGTGA come from the germline V gene. The CDR3 sequence is CASSQRRGGDTQYF. In DNA form, the CDR3 reads TGTGCCAGCAGCCAAAGGCGGGGAGGGGATACGCAGTATTTT. The full variable domain, its missing parts supplied by reference TRBV7-3 and TRBJ2-3, is GAGVSQTPSNKVTEKGKYVELRCDPISGHTALYWYRQSLGQGPEFLIYFQGTGAADDSGLPNDRFFAVRPEGSVSTLKIQRTERGDSAVYLCASSQRRGGDTQYFGPGTRLTVL.

This chain joins TRBV11-2 and TRBJ1-1, with D perhaps matching TRBD1 (5 bases). The V end lost 5 bases, the J end lost 0 bases, and 19 bases lay between the germline ends. CDR1 and CDR2 (germline): SGHAT, FQNNGV. The CDR3 covers 17 residues. DNA for the CDR3: TGTGCCAGCAGCCGCACTGGCAGGGCCGTAATGAACACTGAAGCTTTCTTT. Its protein is CASSRTGRAVMNTEAFF.

The chain is built from TRBV7-3 and TRBJ2-5; D possibly corresponds to TRBD2 (5 bases). The germline V gene encodes CDR1 SGHTA and CDR2 FQGTGA. The CDR3 runs 16 residues. The germline V and J ends were trimmed by 1 base and 1 base, with 13 bases remaining between them. The CDR3 loop reads CASSLKTLEGQETQYF. DNA for the CDR3: TGTGCCAGCAGCTTAAAAACCCTAGAGGGCCAAGAGACCCAGTACTTC.

V usage is TRBV4-2 and J usage is TRBJ1-4, with D uncertain. Germline CDR1 reads LGHNA; CDR2 reads YNFKEQ. The CDR3 runs to 13 residues. Trimming stripped 0 bases from V and 11 bases from J, with 10 bases between. The CDR3 region has the DNA TGTGCCAGCAGCCAAGACCCGGGGAGGAAACTGTTTTTT. Amino acid sequence: CASSQDPGRKLFF.

The chain is built from TRBV7-9 and TRBJ1-2; no definite D call. Germline V gene sequence: CDR1 SEHNR, CDR2 FQNEAQ (reference sequence). The CDR3 runs 15 residues. V was clipped by 5 bases and J by 0 bases, with 13 bases between them. The CDR3 here is CASSPETSPNYGYTF. The CDR3 DNA is TGTGCCAGCAGCCCCGAGACATCCCCTAACTATGGCTACACCTTC. Supplemented by reference TRBV7-9 and TRBJ1-2, the full variable domain reads DTGVSQNPRHKITKRGQNVTFRCDPISEHNRLYWYRQTLGQGPEFLTYFQNEAQLEKSRLLSDRFSAERPKGSFSTLEIQRTEQGDSAMYLCASSPETSPNYGYTFGSGTRLTVV.